The rows below give T cell receptor beta chains drawn from one sample of a study of CD8+ T cells in alopecia areata. Repertoires were generated with immunoSEQ multiplex PCR, while TCRdb's copy carries only in-frame clones and drops some. This sample has 100,000 or so clones, with around 60% found just once. The specimen comprised CD8+ T cells sorted from blood, sampled at approximately week 61, from a patient treated with tofacitinib. These receptors originate from a human donor with alopecia areata. CDR3s include the opening cysteine and the closing phenylalanine or tryptophan. Some rows mark clone size as missing; the rest say once, few, many or name a class of expanded clone.

CDR3 length: 14
clone size: NA
J gene: TRBJ2-7
V gene: TRBV4-1
CDR3 protein: CASKYGTGTYEQYF

CDR3 length: 15
clone size: NA
J gene: TRBJ2-7
V gene: TRBV7-9
CDR3 protein: CASSPPDRRAYEQYF

CDR3 length: 18
clone size: few
J gene: TRBJ2-1
V gene: TRBV5-6
CDR3 protein: CASSLGGPGTFSGNEQFF

CDR3 length: 15
clone size: NA
J gene: TRBJ2-5
V gene: TRBV4-1
CDR3 protein: CASSQDWPGDETQYF

CDR3 length: 11
clone size: few
J gene: TRBJ2-5
V gene: TRBV2
CDR3 protein: CAVTGLETQYF

CDR3 length: 16
clone size: NA
J gene: TRBJ2-1
V gene: TRBV7-9
CDR3 protein: CASSPEGGLSYNEQFF

CDR3 length: 14
clone size: once
J gene: TRBJ1-2
V gene: TRBV4-1
CDR3 protein: CASSQESGNYGYTF

CDR3 length: 11
clone size: NA
J gene: TRBJ1-1
V gene: TRBV13
CDR3 protein: CASSSNTEAFF

CDR3 length: 15
clone size: NA
J gene: TRBJ2-2
V gene: TRBV29-1
CDR3 protein: CSVVGLGGYTGELFF

CDR3 length: 11
clone size: NA
J gene: TRBJ2-1
V gene: TRBV27
CDR3 protein: CASSLGRAQFF

CDR3 length: 14
clone size: NA
J gene: TRBJ1-6
V gene: TRBV27
CDR3 protein: CAVSEGPYNSPLHF

CDR3 length: 12
clone size: NA
J gene: TRBJ2-3
V gene: TRBV15
CDR3 protein: CATSRDPLAQYF

CDR3 length: 12
clone size: NA
J gene: TRBJ2-7
V gene: TRBV5-1
CDR3 protein: CASSLKGYEQYF

CDR3 length: 13
clone size: many
J gene: TRBJ2-1
V gene: TRBV19
CDR3 protein: CASNRGGGDEQFF

CDR3 length: 14
clone size: NA
J gene: TRBJ2-1
V gene: TRBV9
CDR3 protein: CASSQIGGNNEQFF

CDR3 length: 13
clone size: NA
J gene: TRBJ1-5
V gene: TRBV13
CDR3 protein: CASSLGSNQPQHF

CDR3 length: 15
clone size: NA
J gene: TRBJ1-5
V gene: TRBV19
CDR3 protein: CASSPLLSSNQPQHF

CDR3 length: 15
clone size: NA
J gene: TRBJ1-5
V gene: TRBV30
CDR3 protein: CAWDPGTFGNQPQHF

CDR3 length: 14
clone size: NA
J gene: TRBJ1-1
V gene: TRBV5-6
CDR3 protein: CASSYGPGNTEAFF

CDR3 length: 12
clone size: NA
J gene: TRBJ2-5
V gene: TRBV27
CDR3 protein: CASSRPQETQYF

CDR3 length: 15
clone size: NA
J gene: TRBJ1-5
V gene: TRBV4-1
CDR3 protein: CASSRWTGGYQPQHF

CDR3 length: 14
clone size: NA
J gene: TRBJ2-4
V gene: TRBV14
CDR3 protein: CASSPGTAKNIQYF

CDR3 length: 15
clone size: NA
J gene: TRBJ2-5
V gene: TRBV11-3
CDR3 protein: CASAIGTGRAETQYF

CDR3 length: 14
clone size: NA
J gene: TRBJ1-4
V gene: TRBV5-1
CDR3 protein: CASSPPGSGEKLFF

CDR3 length: 15
clone size: few
J gene: TRBJ2-6
V gene: TRBV7-3
CDR3 protein: CASSPTGTGANVLTF

CDR3 length: 13
clone size: NA
J gene: TRBJ2-2
V gene: TRBV30
CDR3 protein: CAWDLANTGELFF

CDR3 length: 14
clone size: NA
J gene: TRBJ2-7
V gene: TRBV23-1
CDR3 protein: CASSQKTRTYEQYF

CDR3 length: 13
clone size: once
J gene: TRBJ1-2
V gene: TRBV7-9
CDR3 protein: CASIDRGGYGYTF

CDR3 length: 15
clone size: NA
J gene: TRBJ2-1
V gene: TRBV10-2
CDR3 protein: CASGAGGPIYNEQFF

CDR3 length: 14
clone size: NA
J gene: TRBJ2-1
V gene: TRBV9
CDR3 protein: CASGRQGADNEQFF

CDR3 length: 16
clone size: NA
J gene: TRBJ1-1
V gene: TRBV9
CDR3 protein: CASSERIQGAGTEAFF

CDR3 length: 15
clone size: NA
J gene: TRBJ2-7
V gene: TRBV11-2
CDR3 protein: CASSSRDRAPYEQYF

CDR3 length: 15
clone size: few
J gene: TRBJ2-7
V gene: TRBV5-1
CDR3 protein: CASSSGPTEHYEQYF

CDR3 length: 16
clone size: NA
J gene: TRBJ2-2
V gene: TRBV5-1
CDR3 protein: CASSLAPGPTTGELFF

CDR3 length: 15
clone size: NA
J gene: TRBJ2-5
V gene: TRBV5-1
CDR3 protein: CASSLYGGVQETQYF

CDR3 length: 12
clone size: once
J gene: TRBJ1-5
V gene: TRBV15
CDR3 protein: CATRDTNQPQHF

CDR3 length: 13
clone size: NA
J gene: TRBJ2-7
V gene: TRBV30
CDR3 protein: CACTGQDLYEQYF

CDR3 length: 13
clone size: NA
J gene: TRBJ2-7
V gene: TRBV13
CDR3 protein: CASSPTGSYEQYF

CDR3 length: 14
clone size: NA
J gene: TRBJ1-1
V gene: TRBV9
CDR3 protein: CASSVDRGPTEAFF

CDR3 length: 21
clone size: NA
J gene: TRBJ2-7
V gene: TRBV14
CDR3 protein: CASSQEYPADSPRRSPYEQYF

CDR3 length: 16
clone size: NA
J gene: TRBJ2-7
V gene: TRBV6-1
CDR3 protein: CASSAHRWWEPYEQYF

CDR3 length: 15
clone size: NA
J gene: TRBJ1-2
V gene: TRBV28
CDR3 protein: CASSLGQGPPYGYTF

CDR3 length: 13
clone size: NA
J gene: TRBJ2-1
V gene: TRBV19
CDR3 protein: CASSISGSTEQFF

CDR3 length: 16
clone size: NA
J gene: TRBJ1-5
V gene: TRBV19
CDR3 protein: CASSITGRRSNQPQHF

CDR3 length: 13
clone size: NA
J gene: TRBJ1-6
V gene: TRBV4-1
CDR3 protein: CASSQEGVSPLHF